This TCR beta chain is from a study of blood T cell repertoires in COVID-19. The V gene's germline CDR1 is SGHNT and CDR2 YYREEE (reference sequence). The CDR3 loop spans 15 amino acids. Trimming left V 2 bases short and J 0 bases short, with 8 bases between. The repertoire was sequenced with immunoSEQ multiplex PCR; TCRdb's copy has only in-frame clones and lacks some. The table records about 190,000 clones, 84% of them present only once. Input material: peripheral blood. The sequence derives from a woman in her 70s with active or convalescent COVID-19. The V gene is TRBV5-4, the J gene TRBJ2-2, with no clear D. CDR3 residues: CASSFVTANTGELFF. DNA of the CDR3: TGTGCCAGCAGCTTCGTCACGGCGAACACCGGGGAGCTGTTTTTT.